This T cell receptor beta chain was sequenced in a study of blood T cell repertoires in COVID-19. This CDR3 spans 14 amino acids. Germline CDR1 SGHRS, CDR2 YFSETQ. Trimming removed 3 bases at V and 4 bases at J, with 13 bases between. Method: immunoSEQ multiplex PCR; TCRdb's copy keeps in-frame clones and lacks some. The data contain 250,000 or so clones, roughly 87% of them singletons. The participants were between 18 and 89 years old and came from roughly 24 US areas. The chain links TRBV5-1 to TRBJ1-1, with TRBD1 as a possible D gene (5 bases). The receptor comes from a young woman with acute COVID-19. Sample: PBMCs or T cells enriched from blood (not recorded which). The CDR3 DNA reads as TGCGCCAGCAGCTCAACAGGCGGAGTCACTGAAGCTTTCTTT. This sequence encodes CASSSTGGVTEAFF.